Listed below are T cell receptor beta chains from one sample, sequenced in a study of CD8+CD57+ T cells in acquired aplastic anemia. TCRdb fed the reads into MiXCR, producing one record per CDR3 protein. The sample shows approximately 380,000 distinct CDR3 sequences, around 68% of them seen only once. The specimen sequenced was sorted CD4+, CD8+, or CD8+CD57+ T cells (not recorded which) from PBMCs. These receptors were taken from a human donor in good health, serving as a control. Each CDR3 is given with its conserved first and last residue. D genes are given only for firm matches. Clone size is given for some rows only: seen once, a few or many times, or a class if the clone is expanded.

abundance: .
v_gene: TRBV20-1
d_gene: .
j_gene: TRBJ1-6
CDR3nt: TGCAGTGCAAGAGTACTACCGGACCCCAATTCACCCCTCCACTTT
CDR3aa: CSARVLPDPNSPLHF

abundance: .
v_gene: TRBV2
d_gene: TRBD1
j_gene: TRBJ2-7
CDR3nt: TGTGCCAGCCTTCTCAACCCCGGACAGGGGGCGCCGGAGCAGTACTTC
CDR3aa: CASLLNPGQGAPEQYF

abundance: many
v_gene: TRBV7-9
d_gene: TRBD2
j_gene: TRBJ2-3
CDR3nt: TGTGCCAGCAGCTATAGCGGGGGGGCCGAGTATACGCAGTATTTT
CDR3aa: CASSYSGGAEYTQYF

abundance: once
v_gene: TRBV5-1
d_gene: TRBD1
j_gene: TRBJ2-7
CDR3nt: TGCGCCAGCAGCCCAGGAGGACAGGGGTGGACGAAGGAGCAGTACTTC
CDR3aa: CASSPGGQGWTKEQYF

abundance: many
v_gene: TRBV25-1
d_gene: .
j_gene: TRBJ1-4
CDR3nt: TGTGCCAGCAGTGAATATGAAGCCGGCCGCGAAAAACTGTTTTTT
CDR3aa: CASSEYEAGREKLFF

abundance: once
v_gene: TRBV7-3
d_gene: TRBD1
j_gene: TRBJ2-7
CDR3nt: TGTGCCAGCAGCTTAATGGGGACAGGGGGCTCCTACGAGCAGTACTTC
CDR3aa: CASSLMGTGGSYEQYF

abundance: .
v_gene: TRBV5-6
d_gene: .
j_gene: TRBJ1-5
CDR3nt: TGTGCCAGCAGCTTGAGGCAGGTCGACAATCAGCCCCAGCATTTT
CDR3aa: CASSLRQVDNQPQHF

abundance: many
v_gene: TRBV5-6
d_gene: TRBD1
j_gene: TRBJ1-4
CDR3nt: TGTGCCAGCAGCGTGGGGACAGGGCGGGTCGAAAAACTGTTTTTT
CDR3aa: CASSVGTGRVEKLFF

abundance: once
v_gene: TRBV12-3/TRBV12-4
d_gene: .
j_gene: TRBJ2-3
CDR3nt: TGTGCCAGCTGCCAGACCACAGATACGCAGTATTTT
CDR3aa: CASCQTTDTQYF

abundance: .
v_gene: TRBV14
d_gene: .
j_gene: TRBJ2-1
CDR3nt: TGTGCCAGCAGCCCAGATACACGTAATGGTCGGCCGTTC
CDR3aa: CASSPDTRNGRPF

abundance: .
v_gene: TRBV10-2
d_gene: .
j_gene: TRBJ1-3
CDR3nt: TGTGCCAGTAGTATTCGCCTCAGGAACTCTGGAAACACCTTAGGTTTT
CDR3aa: CASSIRLRNSGNTLGF

abundance: .
v_gene: TRBV7-2
d_gene: .
j_gene: TRBJ2-7
CDR3nt: TGTGCCAGCAGGATGGTTAGTGAAATCTGCTACGGGCAATACTTC
CDR3aa: CASRMVSEICYGQYF

abundance: .
v_gene: TRBV7-9
d_gene: .
j_gene: TRBJ1-6
CDR3nt: TGTGCCAGCAGCTTAGACAGGGTTAGAGACTTCGGGCCGCACTTT
CDR3aa: CASSLDRVRDFGPHF

abundance: many
v_gene: TRBV2
d_gene: .
j_gene: TRBJ1-1
CDR3nt: TGTGCCAGCAGTGCCCGTGGGGGGGAGGCTGAAGCTTTCTTT
CDR3aa: CASSARGGEAEAFF

abundance: .
v_gene: TRBV7-2
d_gene: .
j_gene: TRBJ2-7
CDR3nt: TGTGCCAGCAGCTTAGCGGAGTACGAGCAGTACTTC
CDR3aa: CASSLAEYEQYF

abundance: once
v_gene: TRBV5-6
d_gene: TRBD2
j_gene: TRBJ2-5
CDR3nt: TGTGCCAGCAGCCTGCTTTCGGGCGGGGGGCCCTCTCCCCAGTACTTC
CDR3aa: CASSLLSGGGPSPQYF

abundance: .
v_gene: TRBV9
d_gene: TRBD2
j_gene: TRBJ2-3
CDR3nt: TGTGCCAGCAGCATGACGGGACTAGCCTATACGCAGTATTTT
CDR3aa: CASSMTGLAYTQYF

abundance: .
v_gene: TRBV20-1
d_gene: .
j_gene: TRBJ2-7
CDR3nt: TGCAGTGCTGCCGCCGCAGCAAACACTGACGAGCAGTACTTC
CDR3aa: CSAAAAANTDEQYF

abundance: few
v_gene: TRBV2
d_gene: TRBD1
j_gene: TRBJ1-1
CDR3nt: TGTGCCAGCAGCGGAGCCGGGACAGCGAACACTGAAGCTTTCTTT
CDR3aa: CASSGAGTANTEAFF

abundance: .
v_gene: TRBV9
d_gene: .
j_gene: TRBJ2-2
CDR3nt: TGTGCCAGCAGCGAAGGACAGCACAACACCGGGGAGCTGTTTTTT
CDR3aa: CASSEGQHNTGELFF

abundance: once
v_gene: TRBV19
d_gene: .
j_gene: TRBJ1-1
CDR3nt: TGTGCCAGTAGTATTTCGGCAGTCATGAACACTGAAGCTTTCTTT
CDR3aa: CASSISAVMNTEAFF

abundance: once
v_gene: TRBV7-2
d_gene: .
j_gene: TRBJ2-7
CDR3nt: TGTGCCAGCAGCCGAGACGTCCACACCGGCCACACCTTC
CDR3aa: CASSRDVHTGHTF

abundance: few
v_gene: TRBV19
d_gene: .
j_gene: TRBJ1-6
CDR3nt: TGTGCCAGTAGTATCTCACCCCTCCACTTT
CDR3aa: CASSISPLHF

abundance: .
v_gene: TRBV9
d_gene: .
j_gene: TRBJ2-5
CDR3nt: TGTGCCAGCAGCGTAGCAGGGGTTGGGGCGACCCAGTACTTC
CDR3aa: CASSVAGVGATQYF

abundance: many
v_gene: TRBV30
d_gene: .
j_gene: TRBJ2-6
CDR3nt: TGTGCCTGGAGCAAGATGGCTGGGGCCAACGTCCTGACTTTC
CDR3aa: CAWSKMAGANVLTF

abundance: .
v_gene: TRBV2
d_gene: TRBD2
j_gene: TRBJ2-3
CDR3nt: TGTGCCAGCAGCCAAGGGACTATAGGGGATACGCAGTATTTT
CDR3aa: CASSQGTIGDTQYF

abundance: many
v_gene: TRBV20-1
d_gene: TRBD1
j_gene: TRBJ2-1
CDR3nt: TGCAGTGCTAGAGATGTTTACCGGGACAGGGGGCAGTTCTTC
CDR3aa: CSARDVYRDRGQFF

abundance: .
v_gene: TRBV15
d_gene: .
j_gene: TRBJ2-1
CDR3nt: TGTGCCAGCAGCTTGAACGGGGGCGGGTATGAGCAGTTCTTC
CDR3aa: CASSLNGGGYEQFF

abundance: many
v_gene: TRBV5-1
d_gene: TRBD2
j_gene: TRBJ2-5
CDR3nt: TGCGCCAGCAGCCCAGCCGGGGAGGGAGAGACCCAGTACTTC
CDR3aa: CASSPAGEGETQYF

abundance: .
v_gene: TRBV2
d_gene: TRBD1
j_gene: TRBJ1-4
CDR3nt: TGTGCCAGCAGCGAGAGGACAGGAAGATCTAATGAAAAACTGTTTTTT
CDR3aa: CASSERTGRSNEKLFF

abundance: .
v_gene: TRBV15
d_gene: .
j_gene: TRBJ2-7
CDR3nt: TGTGCCACCAGCAGAGATGAGGGAAACGAGCAGTACTTC
CDR3aa: CATSRDEGNEQYF

abundance: .
v_gene: TRBV19
d_gene: .
j_gene: TRBJ2-7
CDR3nt: TGTGCCAGTTCCGGACCTAGCGCCAGCTCCTACGAGCAGTACTTC
CDR3aa: CASSGPSASSYEQYF

abundance: once
v_gene: TRBV20-1
d_gene: .
j_gene: TRBJ1-1
CDR3nt: TGCAGTGCCAGCTGCGAAGGCGACGGTTTCTTT
CDR3aa: CSASCEGDGFF

abundance: .
v_gene: TRBV25-1
d_gene: .
j_gene: TRBJ1-1
CDR3nt: TGTGTCAGCAGCGGCGGAGAGGGCGGTCACAGTGAGGCGTACTTC
CDR3aa: CVSSGGEGGHSEAYF

abundance: .
v_gene: TRBV29-1
d_gene: .
j_gene: TRBJ1-1
CDR3nt: TGCAGCGTTGAAGAGGGGGGAGGTGCGGACACTGAAGCTTTCTTT
CDR3aa: CSVEEGGGADTEAFF

abundance: .
v_gene: TRBV7-2
d_gene: TRBD1
j_gene: TRBJ2-5
CDR3nt: TGTGCCAGCAAGACGACAGGGGGCTACGAGCAGTACTTCTTC
CDR3aa: CASKTTGGYEQYFF

abundance: many
v_gene: TRBV20-1
d_gene: .
j_gene: TRBJ1-1
CDR3nt: TGCAGTGCTATCCCGGGACGGGCGAACACTGAAGCTTTCTTT
CDR3aa: CSAIPGRANTEAFF

abundance: .
v_gene: TRBV7-2
d_gene: .
j_gene: TRBJ1-1
CDR3nt: TGTGCCAGCGGGGAGTGGGCGACCACTGTTGCTTTCTTT
CDR3aa: CASGEWATTVAFF

abundance: many
v_gene: TRBV28
d_gene: .
j_gene: TRBJ2-2
CDR3nt: TGTGCCAGTATACCGGGACAAAACACCGGGGAGCTGTTTTTT
CDR3aa: CASIPGQNTGELFF

abundance: .
v_gene: TRBV19
d_gene: .
j_gene: TRBJ2-3
CDR3nt: TGTGCCAGTAGACCGGAGGGGGGGGGAATCACAGATACGCAGTATTTT
CDR3aa: CASRPEGGGITDTQYF

abundance: .
v_gene: TRBV24-1
d_gene: .
j_gene: TRBJ1-5
CDR3nt: TGTGCCACCAGTGACCGGGGCGATCAGCCCCAGCATTTT
CDR3aa: CATSDRGDQPQHF

abundance: .
v_gene: TRBV7-3
d_gene: TRBD1
j_gene: TRBJ2-7
CDR3nt: TGTGCCAGCAGCTTAACGTCAGGGGGCACCTACGAGCAGTACTTC
CDR3aa: CASSLTSGGTYEQYF

abundance: once
v_gene: TRBV20-1
d_gene: .
j_gene: TRBJ1-1
CDR3nt: TGCAGTGGGGCGGGACAAGCTGAAGCTTTCTTT
CDR3aa: CSGAGQAEAFF

abundance: .
v_gene: TRBV19
d_gene: .
j_gene: TRBJ1-1
CDR3nt: TGTGCCAGTACCCAATCGGGGGGGGGAAACACTGAAGCTTTCTTT
CDR3aa: CASTQSGGGNTEAFF

abundance: once
v_gene: TRBV25-1
d_gene: TRBD2
j_gene: TRBJ2-1
CDR3nt: TGTGCCAGCAGCTTAGGAGGGGCCTTAGCGGGGGGCCTCACAGATGAGCAGTTCTTC
CDR3aa: CASSLGGALAGGLTDEQFF

abundance: many
v_gene: TRBV20-1
d_gene: TRBD1
j_gene: TRBJ2-7
CDR3nt: TGCAGTGCTAGCAACACCGGGACAGGGGCATACGAGCAGTACTTC
CDR3aa: CSASNTGTGAYEQYF

abundance: .
v_gene: TRBV9
d_gene: TRBD1
j_gene: TRBJ2-7
CDR3nt: TGTGCCAGCAGCGCAGTAGGGGACAGTAATTCACCCCAGCAGTACTTC
CDR3aa: CASSAVGDSNSPQQYF

abundance: many
v_gene: TRBV29-1
d_gene: .
j_gene: TRBJ1-3
CDR3nt: TGCAGCGTAATCTCTGGAAACACCATATATTTT
CDR3aa: CSVISGNTIYF

abundance: few
v_gene: TRBV7-2
d_gene: .
j_gene: TRBJ2-5
CDR3nt: TGTGCCAGCAGCTCGGGAACCCAGTACTTC
CDR3aa: CASSSGTQYF

abundance: many
v_gene: TRBV30
d_gene: TRBD2
j_gene: TRBJ2-5
CDR3nt: TGTGCCTGGAGCTCCGGACTAGCGGTGGAGACCCAGTACTTC
CDR3aa: CAWSSGLAVETQYF

abundance: once
v_gene: TRBV20-1
d_gene: .
j_gene: TRBJ2-3
CDR3nt: TGCAGTGCTAGAGTAGGAGGGCCCACAGATACGCAGTATTTT
CDR3aa: CSARVGGPTDTQYF

abundance: once
v_gene: TRBV5-1
d_gene: TRBD2
j_gene: TRBJ2-1
CDR3nt: TGCGCCAGCAGACCTATAGCGGGGGGGAATGAGCAGTTCTTC
CDR3aa: CASRPIAGGNEQFF

abundance: few
v_gene: TRBV7-9
d_gene: .
j_gene: TRBJ2-5
CDR3nt: TGTGCCAGCATTAAGGGGGGAACAGGTTCCCAAGAGACCCAGTACTTC
CDR3aa: CASIKGGTGSQETQYF

abundance: .
v_gene: TRBV2
d_gene: .
j_gene: TRBJ2-3
CDR3nt: TGTGCCAGCAGCTTGAGAATAGGCGCCTACGGCGAGCAGTATTTT
CDR3aa: CASSLRIGAYGEQYF

abundance: .
v_gene: TRBV20-1
d_gene: .
j_gene: TRBJ2-5
CDR3nt: TGCAGTGCTAGAGATTCTGCCCGGGGTCAAGAGACCCAGTACTTC
CDR3aa: CSARDSARGQETQYF

abundance: .
v_gene: TRBV9
d_gene: .
j_gene: TRBJ1-2
CDR3nt: TGTGCCAGCAGCGTGGCGGGACTAGTCTACGAGCAGTACTACACCTTC
CDR3aa: CASSVAGLVYEQYYTF

abundance: once
v_gene: TRBV7-9
d_gene: .
j_gene: TRBJ2-7
CDR3nt: TGTGCCAGCAGCTTCGGTGATAACACTGAAGCTCTCTTCTTC
CDR3aa: CASSFGDNTEALFF

abundance: few
v_gene: TRBV6-1
d_gene: .
j_gene: TRBJ1-1
CDR3nt: TGTGCCAGCAGTGAACGGGACCGGATGAACACTGAAGCTTTCTTT
CDR3aa: CASSERDRMNTEAFF

abundance: .
v_gene: TRBV5-1
d_gene: .
j_gene: TRBJ2-5
CDR3nt: TGCGCCAGCAGCCCGGGACTGCCCATCACCCAAGAGACCCAGTACTTC
CDR3aa: CASSPGLPITQETQYF

abundance: many
v_gene: TRBV2
d_gene: .
j_gene: TRBJ1-4
CDR3nt: TGTGCCAGCAGTGGGGGCCGGCGAAATGAAAAACTGTTTTTT
CDR3aa: CASSGGRRNEKLFF